This T cell receptor beta chain was sequenced in a study of PD-1 blockade in classical Hodgkin lymphoma. Study-level results: Diversity similar to that of newly diagnosed patients was seen at baseline in complete responders. Exclusion removed patients who began nivolumab under 1 year after ASCT.

Sequencing was performed with immunoSEQ multiplex PCR; in TCRdb, only in-frame clones are kept and a portion is missing. This table holds tens of thousands of clones, around 81% found once. The germline V gene has CDR1 SGHNT and CDR2 YYREEE (reference sequence). The length of the CDR3 is 14 residues. The V and J ends lost 3 bases and 7 bases respectively, with 13 bases between them. Every patient experienced relapse after autologous stem cell transplantation, and brentuximab vedotin exposure varied. Worth noting for this clone: What it binds is not known.

The chain combines TRBV5-4 with TRBJ1-4; D is ambiguous. This specimen consisted of peripheral blood mononuclear cells (PBMCs), obtained before the second cycle of nivolumab. The TCR originated in a human donor with classical Hodgkin lymphoma. In nucleotides, the CDR3 is TGTGCCAGCAGCTCCCCCCCGGGCGGTGAAAAACTGTTTTTT. Translated: CASSSPPGGEKLFF.